These T cell receptor beta chains were read from a single sample in a study of shared clonotypes between healthy human individuals. The table came from immunoSEQ multiplex PCR; TCRdb's copy has only in-frame clones and leaves some out. The sample lists under 2,500,000 clones, approximately 94% seen once, with around 0.13% in the top ten. The sequenced material came from naive CD4+ T cells sorted from blood. All receptors come from a man younger than 30 in good health. CDR3s include the opening cysteine and the closing phenylalanine or tryptophan. A D gene is named only where the DNA matches it firmly. Clone size is stated in some rows and not others, as once, few, many or a class when expanded.

clone_size	v_call	j_call	d_call	cdr3_nt	cdr3_aa
-	TRBV7-9	TRBJ2-5	-	TGTGCCAGCAGCTTGAGGGGTGAGGCAGAGACCCAGTACTTC	CASSLRGEAETQYF
-	TRBV5-4	TRBJ2-1	TRBD2	TGTGCCAGCAGCGGAACTAGCGGGGGCTCTAATGAGCAGTTCTTC	CASSGTSGGSNEQFF
-	TRBV30	TRBJ2-6	-	TGTGCCTGGGGAGGGTATAGCTCTGGGGCCAACGTCCTGACTTTC	CAWGGYSSGANVLTF
once	TRBV10-3	TRBJ2-1	TRBD2	TGTGCCATCAGTGCCGGGGTAGCGGGAGAGAATGAGCAGTTCTTC	CAISAGVAGENEQFF
-	TRBV6-1	TRBJ2-2	-	TGTGCCAGCACCAAACTGGTCCCGAACACCGGGGAGCTGTTTTTT	CASTKLVPNTGELFF
-	TRBV4-2	TRBJ2-3	TRBD2	TGTGCCAGCAGCCGTCGAGATATGGTCGGACAGGCGAAACTAGCGGGGGGCACAGATACGCAGTATTTT	CASSRRDMVGQAKLAGGTDTQYF
once	TRBV4-1	TRBJ2-3	-	TGCGCCAGCAGCCAAGCCCGCGGCGGGGAAAGCACAGATACGCAGTATTTT	CASSQARGGESTDTQYF
-	TRBV30	TRBJ1-2	-	TGTGCCTGGAGTGCCAGCCCTGAGGTCTATGGCTACACCTTC	CAWSASPEVYGYTF
-	TRBV2	TRBJ2-7	TRBD2	TGTGCCAGCATAAAAAGGGAGGGGAGCGAGCAGTACTTC	CASIKREGSEQYF
-	TRBV5-1	TRBJ1-1	TRBD1	TGCGCCAGCAGCTTGGGGTCCTACAGGACAGGGGCTGAAGCTTTCTTT	CASSLGSYRTGAEAFF
-	TRBV19	TRBJ1-2	TRBD1	TGTGCCAGTAGTCTAATGACCCCCGGGACAGGGGCCGATCCATTACGCTACACCTTC	CASSLMTPGTGADPLRYTF
-	TRBV9	TRBJ1-5	TRBD1	TGTGCCAGCAGCGTAGAGGGGACAGTAGCACAGCCCCAGCATTTT	CASSVEGTVAQPQHF
-	TRBV19	TRBJ2-1	TRBD2	TGTGCCAGTAGTATAGGTGGGAGCGGGAGAGGACGCAATGAGCAGTTCTTC	CASSIGGSGRGRNEQFF
-	TRBV19	TRBJ1-1	-	TGTGCCAGTAGCGATCGGGGACCCACTGAAGCTTTCTTT	CASSDRGPTEAFF
once	TRBV11-2	TRBJ2-1	-	TGTGCCAGCAGCTTATCACCCTATGAGCAGTTCTTC	CASSLSPYEQFF
-	TRBV11-2	TRBJ2-5	-	TGTGCCAGCAGCCTGGGTGGCAGCCAAGAGACCCAGTACTTC	CASSLGGSQETQYF
-	TRBV13	TRBJ2-7	-	TGTGCCAGCAGCTTAGGCCTTGGGATTACCTACGAGCAGTACTTC	CASSLGLGITYEQYF
-	TRBV18	TRBJ1-5	TRBD1	TGTGCCAGCTCACCTTCGGACAGGGGGCAGCCCCAGCATTTT	CASSPSDRGQPQHF
-	TRBV5-1	TRBJ2-3	-	TGCGCCAGCAGCCCTCCGGGACAAAGCACAGATACGCAGTATTTT	CASSPPGQSTDTQYF
-	TRBV25-1	TRBJ1-3	-	TGTGCCAGCAGTGCCACGCACGGAAACACCATATATTTT	CASSATHGNTIYF
-	TRBV7-6	TRBJ1-4	-	TGTGCCAGCAGCTTGGGACATCTTGAAAAACTGTTTTTT	CASSLGHLEKLFF
-	TRBV6-1	TRBJ1-2	-	TGTGCCAGCAGTGAAGCCAAAGGGTTCTATGGCTACACCTTC	CASSEAKGFYGYTF
-	TRBV27	TRBJ1-1	-	TGTGCCAGCAGTCCCTCGGGATTTAACACTGAAGCTTTCTTT	CASSPSGFNTEAFF
-	TRBV5-6	TRBJ2-7	TRBD2	TGTGCCAGCAGCGCGGAGGGGACTAGCGGTCCTACCCACGAGCAGTACTTC	CASSAEGTSGPTHEQYF
-	TRBV5-6	TRBJ2-5	TRBD1	TGTGCCAGCAGCCTCAGGGGGCGCAGCAGGGAGACCCAGTACTTC	CASSLRGRSRETQYF
-	TRBV4-1	TRBJ2-5	TRBD1	TGCGCCAGCAGCCAAGTAAGAGGGACAGGGGGGGGCCGAGAGACCCAGTACTTC	CASSQVRGTGGGRETQYF
-	TRBV7-9	TRBJ2-5	-	TGTGCCAGCAGCTTATATAGCAACGGAGAGACCCAGTACTTC	CASSLYSNGETQYF
-	TRBV19	TRBJ1-6	TRBD1	TGTGCCAGTAGTATTTCGGGACAGAATTCACCCCTCCACTTT	CASSISGQNSPLHF
-	TRBV5-4	TRBJ1-1	TRBD1	TGTGCCAGCAGCTATGGAGGGGGCAGGAGCACTGAAGCTTTCTTT	CASSYGGGRSTEAFF
-	TRBV2	TRBJ2-1	-	TGTGCCAGCGGCGGCGATAGCGGATCCTACAATGAGCAGTTCTTC	CASGGDSGSYNEQFF
-	TRBV10-2	TRBJ2-1	-	TGCGCCAGCGTTGAGGCGGGATCCCCCAATGAGCAGTTCTTC	CASVEAGSPNEQFF
-	TRBV14	TRBJ1-1	TRBD1	TGTGCCAGCAGCCTGACAGGGAAGACTGAAGCTTTCTTT	CASSLTGKTEAFF
-	TRBV5-4	TRBJ2-7	-	TGTGCCAGCAGCTTGACGCTCGGGGGATTCAACGAGCAGTACTTC	CASSLTLGGFNEQYF
once	TRBV11-2	TRBJ2-2	-	TGTGCCAGCAGCTTAGAATCACAGACGAACACCGGGGAGCTGTTTTTT	CASSLESQTNTGELFF
-	TRBV5-5	TRBJ1-3	-	TGTGCCAGCAGCTTGGGGCTGGTCAGCTCTGGAAACACCATATATTTT	CASSLGLVSSGNTIYF
-	TRBV19	TRBJ1-2	TRBD1	TGTGCCAGTAGTCCCCGACAGGGCTGGGTTGGCTACACCTTC	CASSPRQGWVGYTF
few	TRBV30	TRBJ1-6	-	TGTGCCTGGAGTGATGGACTGCCTCTGCCCCTCCACTTT	CAWSDGLPLPLHF
once	TRBV29-1	TRBJ2-3	TRBD1	TGCAGCGGTAGCACGGGACAGGGCGCAGATACGCAGTATTTT	CSGSTGQGADTQYF
-	TRBV15	TRBJ1-1	-	TGTGCCACCAGCGGAATCGGGGACACAGACCTAGAAGCTTTCTTT	CATSGIGDTDLEAFF
once	TRBV5-1	TRBJ1-4	-	TGCGCCAGCAGCTTGGGAGGCGTTAATGAAAAACTGTTTTTT	CASSLGGVNEKLFF
-	TRBV10-3	TRBJ1-1	-	TGTGCCATCAGCCAATTACGGGGGAAGAACACTGAAGCTTTCTTT	CAISQLRGKNTEAFF
-	TRBV28	TRBJ2-1	TRBD1	TGTGCCAGCGGACAGGTTTTAACCCCGCAGTTCTTC	CASGQVLTPQFF
-	TRBV7-9	TRBJ1-5	-	TGTGCCAGCAGCTACGGATCGGGTAATCAGCCCCAGCATTTT	CASSYGSGNQPQHF
-	TRBV5-4	TRBJ2-1	-	TGTGCCAGCAGATCCCCGGGGACTTTGGGAAGCGATGAGCAGTTCTTC	CASRSPGTLGSDEQFF
-	TRBV7-2	TRBJ2-3	-	TGTGCCAGCAGCGAAGGCCTCTCGACAGATACGCAGTATTTT	CASSEGLSTDTQYF